Sequencing of this T cell receptor (beta chain) was carried out in a study of cytomegalovirus exposure and HLA in healthy donors. Primers included in the PCR were 60 Vbeta and 13 Jbeta primers. This table comes from immunoSEQ multiplex PCR, and its TCRdb copy is limited to in-frame clones, with some not included. The sample table sets out 200,000 to 250,000 clones. Study findings and constraints: DRB1 had the most TCR associations and HLA-C the fewest, a later analysis found, with rates varying by HLA locus.

CDR3 length equals 13 residues. Germline CDR1 reads SNHLY; CDR2 reads FYNNEI. Trimming stripped 0 bases from V and 11 bases from J, with 13 bases between. A remark on this clone: The target antigen is unknown.

The clonotype comes from a woman in her 30s in good health and CMV-seropositive. This chain links TRBV2 with TRBJ2-5; the D is unclear. Sequences were obtained from PBMCs. The CDR3 is CASSEARQPRQYF. The CDR3, as DNA: TGTGCCAGCAGTGAAGCGCGGCAACCCAGACAGTACTTC.